This TCR beta chain came from a study of T cell responses to AZD1222 COVID-19 vaccine. Study-wide points: Females made up more of the donors, who were largely white British, and clonal diversity may have come out too low. Vaccine-associated CD4 TCRs ranged over spike, dominating at 160-218 and 743-854. Unmutated variant regions are reportedly targeted by nearly half of spike-specific TCRs.

This CDR3 has 15 residues. Germline V gene sequence: CDR1 MGHRA, CDR2 YSYEKL. Trimming at V came to 6 bases and at J to 3 bases, leaving 8 bases not matched to a gene. Sequencing was performed with immunoSEQ multiplex PCR; in TCRdb, only in-frame clones are kept and a portion is missing. Of approximately 100,000 clones in the sample, more than 85% were seen once. Details on this clone: What it binds is unknown.

The sample was peripheral blood, taken on day 0 of AZD1222 vaccination. This receptor was taken from an adult in good health. The V call is TRBV4-1, the J call TRBJ1-2; TRBD1 agrees at 9 bases. The CDR3 DNA sequence: TGCGCCAGCAGTCAACCTAGGGACAGGGACTATGGCTACACCTTC. Residues: CASSQPRDRDYGYTF.